Presented here are 3 T cell receptor beta chains from one specimen sequenced in a study of identical twins. TCRdb re-called the 5' RACE reads with MiXCR, one entry per CDR3 protein. This sample has around 95,000 distinct CDR3 sequences, with roughly 6% found just once. The specimen sequenced was memory T cells sorted from blood. All receptors derive from a woman in her 50s in good health.

This clonotype was detected ten times or more. The CDR3 DNA reads as TGTGCCAGCAGTCTACAACTAGCGGGAGGATCCTATGAGCAGTTCTTC. Its translation: CASSLQLAGGSYEQFF. The chain combines TRBV6-5 with TRBJ2-1, with 12 bases identical to TRBD2. Losses at the gene ends were 5 bases for V and 8 bases for J; bases not matched to a gene: 10. The length of the CDR3 is 16 residues. The germline V gene encodes CDR1 MNHEY and CDR2 SVGAGI.

This clonotype was recorded at least ten times. This chain connects TRBV5-1 to TRBJ2-3; no firm D call. This CDR3 has 13 residues. Germline V gives CDR1 SGHRS, CDR2 YFSETQ. The V end was cut by 0 bases, the J end by 5 bases, with 7 bases between. For the CDR3, the DNA is TGCGCCAGCAGCTTGGTGACTGGAGATACGCAGTATTTT. This gives the protein CASSLVTGDTQYF.

This clonotype was observed many times. V gene TRBV6-5 combines with J gene TRBJ1-5; D uncertain. Germline assignment: CDR1 MNHEY and CDR2 SVGAGI. This CDR3 is 13 amino acids long. Trimming took off 0 bases at V and 6 bases at J, with 6 bases between the two ends. The CDR3 DNA reads TGTGCCAGCAGTTACTCTCCGTCTCAGCCCCAGCATTTT. Encoded protein: CASSYSPSQPQHF.